One and the same sample provided the 23 T cell receptor beta chains below, sequenced in a study of shared clonotypes between healthy human individuals. Using immunoSEQ multiplex PCR, the repertoire was profiled, and TCRdb retains in-frame clones only, with some absent. The data show about 1,500,000 clones, approximately 96% seen once. The sample comprised naive CD4+ T cells sorted from blood. Specified subset: CD45RA+ positively selected. Receptors originate from a man between 25 and 39 years old in good health.

This rearrangement joins TRBV29-1 to TRBJ1-5; TRBD1 matches 8 bases. The junction had 4 bases not matched to a gene; V was cut back by 4 bases and J by 2 bases. Per germline, CDR1 SQVTM and CDR2 ANQGSEA. The CDR3 contains 14 residues. The CDR3 is CSVVTGGGNQPQHF. CDR3 DNA: TGCAGCGTTGTAACAGGGGGAGGCAATCAGCCCCAGCATTTT.

Turning to this clone: Different DNA sequences within this sample yield the same CDR3. The genes are TRBV29-1 and TRBJ1-2; no clear D. CDR3 length: 12 residues. Germline V gives CDR1 SQVTM, CDR2 ANQGSEA. V lost 7 bases, J lost 2 bases, and 11 bases lay in between. The CDR3 region is CSAGGRNYGYTF. CDR3 coding DNA: TGCAGCGCGGGTGGGCGGAACTATGGCTACACCTTC.

This clone has more than one count but fewer than ten. V usage is TRBV19 and J usage is TRBJ2-1, with 7 bases that match TRBD1. This CDR3 comprises 13 residues. J lost 10 bases, V lost 1 base, and 4 bases had no gene match. Germline CDR1 is LNHDA and CDR2 is SQIVND (reference sequence). CDR3 sequence: CASSIAVTGEQFF. CDR3 DNA sequence: TGTGCCAGTAGTATAGCCGTGACAGGGGAGCAGTTCTTC.

The chain carries TRBV19 and TRBJ2-2; D ambiguous. CDR3 length: 14 amino acids. Deletions cut 2 bases from V and 4 bases from J, with 8 bases between. Germline CDR1 and CDR2: LNHDA and SQIVND (reference sequence). The CDR3 is CASSIRPPTGELFF. In nucleotides, the CDR3 is TGTGCCAGTAGTATACGGCCACCCACCGGGGAGCTGTTTTTT.

This sequence joins TRBV7-6 and TRBJ2-2, with 8 positions matching TRBD2. CDR1 and CDR2 (germline): SGHVS, FNYEAQ. With 1 base clipped from V and 5 bases from J, the junction kept 6 bases outside the gene matches. CDR3 length: 16 amino acids. Written as DNA, the CDR3 is TGTGCCAGCAGCTTAGTAGTAGCGGGAAGTACCGGGGAGCTGTTTTTT. Protein product: CASSLVVAGSTGELFF.

V and J are TRBV6-4 and TRBJ2-3; 10 nucleotides match TRBD2. Per the germline V gene, CDR1 is MRHNA and CDR2 is SNTAGT. The CDR3 sequence is 17 residues long. With 4 bases clipped from V and 0 bases from J, the junction kept 7 bases outside the gene matches. The CDR3, as DNA: TGTGCCAGCAGTGTTGGGCTAGCGGGAGCTAGCACAGATACGCAGTATTTT. Protein: CASSVGLAGASTDTQYF.

V usage is TRBV27 and J usage is TRBJ2-7; D unclear. CDR1 is MNHEY and CDR2 is SMNVEV in the germline V gene (reference sequence). The CDR3 is 16 amino acids. Trimming stripped 1 base from V and 0 bases from J, with 13 bases between. As DNA, the CDR3 is TGTGCCAGCAGTTTATTGGTTGGCGGTTCCTCCTACGAGCAGTACTTC. It specifies CASSLLVGGSSYEQYF.

The chain uses TRBV4-1 and TRBJ1-1; 7 nucleotides line up with TRBD1. The germline gives CDR1 MGHRA, CDR2 YSYEKL. J was trimmed by 0 bases and V by 4 bases; bases with no gene match: 2. CDR3 size: 14 residues. CDR3 sequence (DNA): TGCGCCAGCAGCCGACAGGGTTTGAACACTGAAGCTTTCTTT. Its protein product is CASSRQGLNTEAFF.

V and J are TRBV18 and TRBJ1-5; D gene unclear. V was cut by 2 bases and J by 2 bases, with 10 bases left in between. Germline CDR1 and CDR2: KGHSH and LQKENI. The CDR3 has 15 residues. Here the CDR3 reads CASSPVRERNQPQHF. For the CDR3, the DNA is TGTGCCAGCTCACCAGTCCGGGAGCGCAATCAGCCCCAGCATTTT.

The chain is built from TRBV28 and TRBJ2-5; the match to TRBD2 covers 12 bases. This CDR3 has 14 amino acids. The V gene's germline CDR1 is MDHEN and CDR2 SYDVKM. The junction had 4 bases not matched to a gene; V was cut back by 7 bases and J by 4 bases. The CDR3 DNA is TGTGCCAGCAAGCTAGCGGGAGGGGGAGAGACCCAGTACTTC. Residues: CASKLAGGGETQYF. The whole variable domain, remainder taken from reference TRBV28 and TRBJ2-5, is DVKVTQSSRYLVKRTGEKVFLECVQDMDHENMFWYRQDPGLGLRLIYFSYDVKMKEKGDIPEGYSVSREKKERFSLILESASTNQTSMYLCASKLAGGGETQYFGPGTRLLVL.

The rearrangement uses TRBV11-2 and TRBJ2-5, with TRBD2 identical over 7 bases. The CDR3 is 15 residues long. With V trimmed by 3 bases and J by 2 bases, 6 bases remained unmatched. Germline V gene sequence: CDR1 SGHAT, CDR2 FQNNGV. CDR3 in amino acids: CASSLGLRDQETQYF. The CDR3 DNA is TGTGCCAGCAGCTTGGGACTAAGGGATCAAGAGACCCAGTACTTC.

V usage is TRBV5-1 and J usage is TRBJ2-1, with D unclear. Germline assignment: CDR1 SGHRS and CDR2 YFSETQ. V was trimmed by 3 bases and J by 1 base, leaving 8 bases between them. The CDR3 runs to 14 residues. This chain's CDR3 is CASSSSLSYNEQFF. The DNA for the CDR3 is TGCGCCAGCAGCTCCTCGCTGTCCTACAATGAGCAGTTCTTC.

This rearrangement joins TRBV7-2 to TRBJ2-7; 14 nucleotides align to TRBD2. CDR3 length: 19 residues. The ends lost 2 bases at V and 6 bases at J; junction bases unmatched: 15. Germline V gives CDR1 SGHTA, CDR2 FQGNSA. CDR3 loop: CASSLRGVSPGLAGVEQYF. DNA of the CDR3: TGTGCCAGCAGCTTAAGAGGGGTCTCGCCGGGACTAGCGGGAGTCGAGCAGTACTTC. Drawing the rest from reference TRBV7-2 and TRBJ2-7, the complete variable domain is GAGVSQSPSNKVTEKGKDVELRCDPISGHTALYWYRQSLGQGLEFLIYFQGNSAPDKSGLPSDRFSAERTGGSVSTLTIQRTQQEDSAVYLCASSLRGVSPGLAGVEQYFGPGTRLTVT.

V gene TRBV11-2 combines with J gene TRBJ1-1, with D unclear. In germline, CDR1 is SGHAT, CDR2 FQNNGV. This CDR3 region has 13 residues. V lost 6 bases, J lost 6 bases, and 14 bases lay in between. CDR3 sequence (DNA): TGTGCCAGCAGATCCCTAGGACGGCCTGAAGCTTTCTTT. Protein sequence: CASRSLGRPEAFF.

In the case of this clone: One end of the junction fails to match germline, which may point to a read error. The chain has TRBV10-3 and TRBJ2-1, with TRBD2 matching 9 bases. The CDR3 spans 16 residues. Germline V gene sequence: CDR1 ENHRY, CDR2 SYGVKD. CDR3 DNA: TGTGCCATCACTGAGGTAGCGGGAGCCGGATACAATGAGCAGTTCTTC. The encoded protein is CAITEVAGAGYNEQFF.

V usage is TRBV7-9 and J usage is TRBJ1-5; D call uncertain. The CDR3 consists of 14 residues. Between the trimmed V and J ends, which lost 2 bases and 5 bases, there was a span of 10 bases. Germline loops: CDR1 SEHNR, CDR2 FQNEAQ (reference sequence). CDR3 sequence reads: CASSLTSEDQPQHF. The CDR3 nucleotides read TGTGCCAGCAGCTTAACGTCAGAGGATCAGCCCCAGCATTTT.

This clone occurred once. The CDR3 sequence is CASSSGGTDYGYTF. CDR3 nucleotide sequence: TGTGCCAGCAGTTCGGGGGGGACAGACTATGGCTACACCTTC. The chain uses TRBV28 and TRBJ1-2; 7 bases agree with TRBD1. J gave up 3 bases and V 4 bases, and 5 bases lay outside the gene matches. The CDR3 length is 14 residues. Germline CDR1 reads MDHEN; CDR2 reads SYDVKM.

The chain is built from TRBV29-1 and TRBJ2-1; D gene ambiguous. This CDR3 spans 15 amino acids. Germline V CDR1 and CDR2: SQVTM, ANQGSEA. V lost 6 bases and J 0 bases, leaving 15 bases between the germline ends. CDR3 DNA: TGCAGCGTGGGATCCGACTTAAGCTCCTACAATGAGCAGTTCTTC. Its translation is CSVGSDLSSYNEQFF.

In regard to this clone: The same CDR3 also results from other DNA sequences found in this sample. The V gene is TRBV19, the J gene TRBJ2-3, with a weak D call TRBD2 (5 bases). The germline gives CDR1 LNHDA, CDR2 SQIVND (reference sequence). Trimming took off 3 bases at V and 4 bases at J, with 8 bases between the two ends. CDR3 length: 13 residues. CDR3: CASSIEGADTQYF. CDR3 bases: TGTGCCAGTAGTATTGAGGGTGCAGATACGCAGTATTTT.

This chain joins TRBV7-2 and TRBJ2-1; TRBD2 agrees at 8 bases. Looked up from germline, CDR1 is SGHTA and CDR2 is FQGNSA. This CDR3 is built from 15 residues. The V and J ends lost 5 bases and 4 bases, in that order; junction bases with no gene match: 7. CDR3 coding DNA: TGTGCCAGCAGCCACAGCGGGAGAAGATACAATGAGCAGTTCTTC. It encodes CASSHSGRRYNEQFF.

The chain is built from TRBV21-1 and TRBJ2-6; the D call of TRBD1 is as the table states it, not checked on the DNA. TRBV21-1 is an annotated pseudogene. CDR3 length: 21 residues. This CDR3 is CASSKGHPYRVSHSGANVLTF. DNA of the CDR3: TGTGCCAGCAGCAAAGGGCACCCCTACAGGGTATCGCACTCTGGGGCCAACGTCCTGACTTTC.

V and J are TRBV6-6 and TRBJ2-3, with D possibly matching TRBD2 (6 bases). From germline, CDR1 is MNHNY and CDR2 SVGAGI (reference sequence). V gave up 3 bases and J gave up 4 bases, with 11 bases separating them. This CDR3 comprises 14 residues. CDR3 in amino acids: CASSYGGTSDTQYF. The CDR3 nucleotides are TGTGCCAGCAGTTATGGAGGGACCTCAGATACGCAGTATTTT.

This sequence joins TRBV19 and TRBJ2-1, with TRBD1 as a possible D gene (7 bases). From germline, CDR1 is LNHDA and CDR2 SQIVND (reference sequence). V gave up 4 bases and J gave up 0 bases, with 13 bases separating them. The CDR3 has 16 residues. The CDR3 DNA reads as TGTGCCAGTAGTAAGGGGGCGACTAGCTCCTACAATGAGCAGTTCTTC. Protein product: CASSKGATSSYNEQFF.